This T cell receptor (beta chain) appears in the sequencing data of a study of T cell responses to AZD1222 COVID-19 vaccine. Profiled with immunoSEQ multiplex PCR; TCRdb holds only in-frame clones, not every one. The sample lists around 84,000 clones, roughly nine tenths occurring once. Study observations and caveats: Donors were chiefly white British, with a greater number of females, and clonal diversity was perhaps underestimated. Reports say nearly half of spike-specific TCRs go after unmutated variant regions. Vaccine-related CD4 TCRs covered spike, predominating at 160-218 and 743-854. Spike-specific TCRs gained breadth and depth after people received two AZD1222 doses.

V gave up 7 bases and J gave up 3 bases; unmatched junction bases: 7. This CDR3 region has 14 residues. Germline assignment: CDR1 SQVTM and CDR2 ANQGSEA. On this clone: Its target is unknown.

The receptor was derived from an adult in good health. This chain links TRBV29-1 with TRBJ2-5, with 11 bases matching TRBD1. The specimen comprised peripheral blood, sampled on day 0 of MenACWY control vaccination. Written as DNA, the CDR3 is TGCAGCGCTCCGGGACAGGGGGTTAAAGAGACCCAGTACTTC. Its translation: CSAPGQGVKETQYF.